These T cell receptor beta chains were read from a single sample in a study of Ad26.COV2.S vaccination and SARS-CoV-2 variants. Generated by immunoSEQ multiplex PCR, the TCRdb table keeps only in-frame clones and is missing some. Among about 350,000 clones listed, roughly nine tenths were seen once. The sample was peripheral blood, taken in a trial of Ad26.COV2.S vaccine versus placebo. These receptors were collected from a person aged 18-65 years who received the Ad26.COV2.S COVID-19 vaccine or a placebo. Both conserved end residues are part of each CDR3. The D gene is left open where the match is weak. Clone size is shown for a subset of rows, as once, few, many or a class of expanded clone.

v_gene	d_gene	abundance	j_gene	CDR3aa	CDR3nt
TRBV9	NA	NA	TRBJ1-1	CASSVATAHTEAFF	TGTGCCAGCAGCGTAGCGACAGCCCACACTGAAGCTTTCTTT
TRBV29-1	TRBD1	NA	TRBJ2-1	CSDIGTGLYNEQFF	TGCAGTGACATCGGGACAGGTTTATACAATGAGCAGTTCTTC
TRBV5-4	NA	NA	TRBJ1-2	CASGTLGTNYGYTF	TGTGCCAGCGGGACACTCGGGACGAACTATGGCTACACCTTC
TRBV4-1	TRBD1	NA	TRBJ2-6	CASSPHEIRDRVFGANVLTF	TGCGCCAGCAGCCCCCACGAGATTCGGGACAGGGTTTTTGGGGCCAACGTCCTGACTTTC
TRBV2	NA	NA	TRBJ1-1	CASKTEALEAFF	TGTGCCAGCAAGACAGAAGCACTTGAAGCTTTCTTT
TRBV19	NA	NA	TRBJ1-1	CASRLPSGLAEAFF	TGTGCCAGTAGACTCCCCTCCGGACTCGCTGAAGCTTTCTTT
TRBV9	NA	NA	TRBJ2-7	CASSVEDSYEQYF	TGTGCCAGCAGCGTAGAAGACTCTTACGAGCAGTACTTC
TRBV20-1	NA	NA	TRBJ2-1	CSATLVNEQFF	TGCAGTGCTACCTTAGTCAATGAGCAGTTCTTC
TRBV4-3	NA	NA	TRBJ1-5	CASSQNSGAGNQPQHF	TGCGCCAGCAGCCAAAATTCAGGGGCCGGCAATCAGCCCCAGCATTTT
TRBV9	NA	NA	TRBJ1-4	CASSVGEGSYEKLFF	TGTGCCAGCAGCGTAGGGGAAGGGAGTTATGAAAAACTGTTTTTT
TRBV19	NA	NA	TRBJ1-1	CASHNPGGTEAFF	TGTGCCAGCCACAACCCGGGGGGTACTGAAGCTTTCTTT
TRBV5-6	NA	NA	TRBJ2-3	CASSRTGVTTDTQYF	TGTGCCAGCAGCCGGACGGGGGTAACGACAGATACGCAGTATTTT
TRBV7-9	NA	NA	TRBJ2-7	CASSLVQVKIYEQYF	TGTGCCAGCAGCTTAGTACAGGTAAAGATCTACGAGCAGTACTTC
TRBV5-1	TRBD1	NA	TRBJ2-7	CASSLATGQGKGEQYF	TGCGCCAGCAGCTTAGCTACCGGACAGGGTAAGGGCGAGCAGTACTTC
TRBV28	NA	NA	TRBJ2-3	CASSLGIWTGTDTQYF	TGTGCCAGCAGTTTAGGAATATGGACGGGCACAGATACGCAGTATTTT
TRBV9	NA	NA	TRBJ1-6	CASSGIPGGKSPLHF	TGTGCCAGCAGCGGCATTCCGGGGGGGAAATCACCCCTCCACTTT
TRBV28	TRBD1	NA	TRBJ1-6	CASSFWGQGSPLHF	TGTGCCAGCAGCTTCTGGGGACAGGGTTCACCCCTCCACTTT
TRBV10-3	NA	NA	TRBJ1-6	CAISDPGRVGNSPLHF	TGTGCCATCAGTGACCCAGGGAGAGTTGGTAATTCACCCCTCCACTTT
TRBV7-2	NA	NA	TRBJ2-5	CASSLNTLEGPQYF	TGTGCCAGCAGCCTCAACACCCTCGAGGGTCCCCAGTACTTC
TRBV4-1	NA	NA	TRBJ1-2	CASSHIQAVGYTF	TGCGCCAGCAGCCATATACAGGCTGTGGGCTACACCTTC
TRBV15	TRBD2	NA	TRBJ2-1	CATRPPLGGVEQFF	TGTGCCACGCGCCCCCCGCTGGGGGGGGTTGAGCAGTTCTTC
TRBV27	TRBD1	NA	TRBJ2-7	CASRRQGVSSYEQYF	TGTGCCAGCAGAAGACAGGGGGTTAGCTCCTACGAGCAGTACTTC
TRBV5-4	TRBD2	NA	TRBJ2-5	CASSLAGGTGETQYF	TGTGCCAGCAGCTTGGCGGGGGGGACCGGGGAGACCCAGTACTTC
TRBV7-3	TRBD2	once	TRBJ2-5	CASSLKGGRDQETQYF	TGTGCCAGCAGCTTAAAGGGCGGGAGGGACCAAGAGACCCAGTACTTC
TRBV11-3	TRBD2	NA	TRBJ2-1	CASSSGGGALYNEQFF	TGTGCCAGCAGCTCGGGAGGGGGTGCCCTCTACAATGAGCAGTTCTTC
TRBV7-3	NA	NA	TRBJ2-7	CASSLTDNNEQYF	TGTGCCAGCAGCTTAACGGACAATAACGAGCAGTACTTC
TRBV28	TRBD2	NA	TRBJ2-1	CASSLRTSGYNEQFF	TGTGCCAGCAGTTTAAGGACTAGCGGTTACAATGAGCAGTTCTTC
TRBV11-3	TRBD1	once	TRBJ2-5	CASSSRQGAETQYF	TGTGCCAGCAGCTCCCGACAGGGGGCGGAGACCCAGTACTTC
TRBV13	NA	NA	TRBJ2-7	CASSLSGGLYEQYF	TGTGCCAGCAGCTTATCCGGGGGCCTCTACGAGCAGTACTTC
TRBV9	TRBD1	NA	TRBJ2-5	CASSVEGQLSETQYF	TGTGCCAGCAGCGTAGAGGGACAGCTATCAGAGACCCAGTACTTC
TRBV7-9	NA	NA	TRBJ1-1	CASSRQLGRGNTEAFF	TGTGCCAGCAGCCGACAGCTAGGCAGGGGAAACACTGAAGCTTTCTTT
TRBV9	NA	NA	TRBJ2-1	CASSPVGVGHEQFF	TGTGCCAGCAGCCCCGTCGGAGTCGGGCATGAGCAGTTCTTC
TRBV7-3	NA	once	TRBJ2-1	CASSRDARTIGTNEQFF	TGTGCCAGCAGCAGGGACGCCCGAACCATAGGTACCAATGAGCAGTTCTTC